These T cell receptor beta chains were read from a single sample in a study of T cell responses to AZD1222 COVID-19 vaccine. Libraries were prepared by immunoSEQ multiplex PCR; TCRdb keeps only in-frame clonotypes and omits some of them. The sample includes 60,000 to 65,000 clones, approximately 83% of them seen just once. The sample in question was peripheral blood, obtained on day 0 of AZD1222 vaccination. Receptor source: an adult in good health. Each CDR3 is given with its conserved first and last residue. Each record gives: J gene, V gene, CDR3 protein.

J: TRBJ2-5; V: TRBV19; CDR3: CASSISIQETQYF
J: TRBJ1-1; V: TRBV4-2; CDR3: CASSQEGGTGPTEAFF
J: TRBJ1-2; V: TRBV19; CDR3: CASSTTGFGYTF
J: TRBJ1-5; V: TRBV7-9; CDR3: CASSRTGLEQPQHF
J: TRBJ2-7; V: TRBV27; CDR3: CASSLSGNEQYF
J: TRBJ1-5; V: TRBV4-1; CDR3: CASSQEGGQRNQPQHF
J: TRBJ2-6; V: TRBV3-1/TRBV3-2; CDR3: CASSQDQYQGPGSGANVLTF
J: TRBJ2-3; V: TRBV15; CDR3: CATSSQGTDTQYF
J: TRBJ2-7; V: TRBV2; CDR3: CASTVTGNGYEQYF
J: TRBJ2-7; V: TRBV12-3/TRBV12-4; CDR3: CASSLERLGEQYF
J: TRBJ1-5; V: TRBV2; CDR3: CASNPGQGSNQPQHF
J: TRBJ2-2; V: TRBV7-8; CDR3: CASFTTGELFF
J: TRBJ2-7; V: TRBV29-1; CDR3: CSVEDAGDEQYF
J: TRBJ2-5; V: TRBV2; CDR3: CASSVRRAETQYF
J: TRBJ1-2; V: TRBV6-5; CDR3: CASDDRAYGYTF
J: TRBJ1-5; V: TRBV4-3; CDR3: CASSQVGRFGEPQHF
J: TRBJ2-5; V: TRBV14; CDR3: CASSQGLAGKGTQYF
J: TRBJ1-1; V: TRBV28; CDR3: CASSLVHTEAFF
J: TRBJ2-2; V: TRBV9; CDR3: CASSYGGAPGELFF
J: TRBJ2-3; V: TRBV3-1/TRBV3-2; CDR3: CASTPSGRATDTQYF
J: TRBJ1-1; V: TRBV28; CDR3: CASIPGGALNTEAFF
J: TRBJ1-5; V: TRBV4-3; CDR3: CASSQDRRTGLNQPQHF
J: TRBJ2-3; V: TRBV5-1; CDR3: CASSIRSGTDTQYF
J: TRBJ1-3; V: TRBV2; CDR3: CASSEGNPGNTIYF
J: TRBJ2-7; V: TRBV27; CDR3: CASSLLGDEQYF
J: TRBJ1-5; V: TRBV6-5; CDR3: CATRDGNQPQHF
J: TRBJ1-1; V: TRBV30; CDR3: CAWSAGMNTEAFF
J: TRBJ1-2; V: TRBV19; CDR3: CASSNIPTESGYTF
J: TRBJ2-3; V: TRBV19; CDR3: CASSMGQSTDTQYF
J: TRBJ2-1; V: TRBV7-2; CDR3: CASSFWNEQFF
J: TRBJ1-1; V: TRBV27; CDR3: CASRWGARGGNTEAFF
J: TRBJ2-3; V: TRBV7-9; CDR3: CASSDDRDTQYF
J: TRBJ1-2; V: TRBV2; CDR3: CASSDVVGADGYGYTF
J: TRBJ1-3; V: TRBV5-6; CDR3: CASSRDTSSGNTIYF
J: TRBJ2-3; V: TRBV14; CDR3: CASSQPLADTQYF
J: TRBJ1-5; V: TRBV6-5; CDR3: CASSYSSYGHNQPQHF
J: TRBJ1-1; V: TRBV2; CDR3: CASSEEGQGQSEAFF
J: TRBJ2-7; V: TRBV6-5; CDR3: CASANRGRISYEQYF
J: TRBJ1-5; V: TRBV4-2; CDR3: CASSLGQGEGQPQHF
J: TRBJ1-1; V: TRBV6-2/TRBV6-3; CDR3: CASSYPRDTEAFF
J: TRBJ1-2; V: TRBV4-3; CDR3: CASSQPGTGSNYGYTF
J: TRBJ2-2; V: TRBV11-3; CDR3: CASSLDLGGRGTGELFF
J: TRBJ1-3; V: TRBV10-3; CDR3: CAISERAGPGNTIYF
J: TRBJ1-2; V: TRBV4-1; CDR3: CASSQEGQGGGYTF
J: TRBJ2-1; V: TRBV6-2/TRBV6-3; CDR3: CASSYDTNEQFF